The sequence of this T cell receptor beta chain was determined in a study of blood T cell repertoires in COVID-19. TCRdb's table, derived via immunoSEQ multiplex PCR, lists solely in-frame clones and lacks some. This table holds hundreds of thousands of clones, approximately 86% found once. The CDR3 is made up of 16 amino acids. Germline assignment: CDR1 GTSNPN and CDR2 SVGIG (reference sequence). V dropped 0 bases and J dropped 6 bases, with 17 bases sitting between them. The rearrangement links TRBV30 to TRBJ1-4; D not certain. The sequence was obtained from a woman aged 18-30 years who had recovered from COVID-19. The sequenced material came from PBMCs or T cells enriched from blood (not recorded which). CDR3 DNA: TGTGCCTGGAGTGTACGAGACACACTTGTTTATGAAAAACTGTTTTTT. This gives the protein CAWSVRDTLVYEKLFF.